A selection of T cell receptor beta chains follows, all from one sample in a study of T cell responses to AZD1222 COVID-19 vaccine. Generated by immunoSEQ multiplex PCR, the TCRdb table keeps only in-frame clones and is missing some. The repertoire has roughly 150,000 clones, under 95% of them found once; the top ten carry about 2%. Sequenced here: peripheral blood, sampled 28 days after the second AZD1222 dose. These receptors all stem from an adult who received the AZD1222 COVID-19 vaccine. Both conserved end residues are part of each CDR3. A D gene is named only where the DNA matches it firmly. Clone size is stated in some rows and not others, as once, few, many or a class when expanded.

d_call j_call cdr3_length clone_size v_call cdr3_aa cdr3_nt
TRBD1 TRBJ1-2 13 NA TRBV6-6 CASSYRTGYGYTF TGTGCCAGCAGTTACAGGACAGGCTATGGCTACACCTTC
TRBD1 TRBJ1-1 16 NA TRBV2 CASSDRDRGIYGGAFF TGTGCCAGCAGTGATCGGGACAGGGGAATTTACGGGGGAGCTTTCTTT
NA TRBJ2-4 13 NA TRBV29-1 CSVAGGVVNIQYF TGCAGCGTTGCAGGGGGGGTGGTGAACATTCAGTACTTC
NA TRBJ1-5 15 NA TRBV11-3 CASSLLPGGVQPQHF TGTGCCAGCAGCTTACTCCCTGGGGGGGTTCAGCCCCAGCATTTT
TRBD1 TRBJ2-7 13 NA TRBV6-2/TRBV6-3 CASSTGQGVEQYF TGTGCCAGCAGTACGGGACAGGGTGTCGAGCAGTACTTC
TRBD1 TRBJ2-1 16 NA TRBV6-2/TRBV6-3 CASSALTGGRYNEQFF TGTGCCAGCAGTGCCCTGACAGGGGGCAGGTACAATGAGCAGTTCTTC
NA TRBJ1-2 13 NA TRBV18 CASSKQENYGYTF TGTGCCAGCTCAAAACAGGAGAACTATGGCTACACCTTC
TRBD2 TRBJ2-7 13 once TRBV30 CASRARGGWEQYF TGTGCTTCCCGGGCGCGGGGGGGTTGGGAGCAGTACTTC
NA TRBJ2-7 16 NA TRBV4-1 CASSQDHGTAPYEQYF TGCGCCAGCAGCCAAGATCACGGGACTGCACCCTACGAGCAGTACTTC
NA TRBJ1-3 14 NA TRBV13 CASNLGNSGNTIYF TGTGCCAGCAACCTTGGGAACTCTGGAAACACCATATATTTT
NA TRBJ1-5 16 NA TRBV19 CASSILFVSRNQPQHF TGTGCCAGTAGTATACTATTCGTTAGTCGCAATCAGCCCCAGCATTTT
TRBD2 TRBJ2-1 16 NA TRBV5-4 CASSLAGGGTYNEQFF TGTGCCAGCAGCTTGGCCGGCGGGGGGACCTACAATGAGCAGTTCTTC
NA TRBJ2-7 15 once TRBV6-1 CASSEGQGPLYEQYF TGTGCCAGCAGTGAGGGGCAGGGCCCTCTCTACGAGCAGTACTTC
TRBD2 TRBJ2-1 15 NA TRBV19 CASSIQAGGAGEQFF TGTGCCAGTAGTATCCAAGCGGGAGGTGCTGGTGAGCAGTTCTTC
NA TRBJ2-1 16 NA TRBV5-4 CASSLHPTSSYNEQFF TGTGCCAGCAGCTTACACCCGACTAGCTCCTACAATGAGCAGTTCTTC
NA TRBJ1-5 15 NA TRBV4-2 CASSQDYRGNQPQHF TGTGCCAGCAGCCAAGACTACAGGGGCAATCAGCCCCAGCATTTT
NA TRBJ2-1 18 NA TRBV5-4 CASSFKWGASRDYNEQFF TGTGCCAGCAGCTTCAAATGGGGTGCTAGCCGCGACTACAATGAGCAGTTCTTC
NA TRBJ2-5 13 NA TRBV11-1 CASSPYDTETQYF TGTGCCAGCAGCCCCTACGACACGGAGACCCAGTACTTC
NA TRBJ1-2 14 NA TRBV4-1 CASSQAASLGGYTF TGCGCCAGCAGCCAAGCGGCCTCCTTGGGCGGCTACACCTTC